These 20 T cell receptor beta chains share one sample of origin, sequenced in a study of T cell responses to AZD1222 COVID-19 vaccine. The data were produced by immunoSEQ multiplex PCR, yet TCRdb's version contains in-frame clones alone and is incomplete. The table lists nearly 110,000 clones, roughly 90% of them singletons. This material consisted of peripheral blood, taken on day 0 of AZD1222 vaccination. These receptors all stem from an adult in good health.

The J gene is TRBJ2-1, the V gene TRBV11-3; D is undetermined. Trimming shortened V by 2 bases and J by 1 base, and 12 bases separated the two germline ends. CDR1 SGHNT and CDR2 YENEEA come from the germline V gene. This CDR3 is built from 16 residues. The CDR3, as DNA: TGTGCCAGCAGCTTAACAGTGGGCGAATCCTACAATGAGCAGTTCTTC. Its protein product is CASSLTVGESYNEQFF.

The rearrangement uses TRBV29-1 and TRBJ2-3, with TRBD2 identical over 10 bases. Trimming at V came to 3 bases and at J to 4 bases, leaving 1 base not matched to a gene. The CDR3 length is 13 residues. CDR1 and CDR2 from the germline V gene are SQVTM and ANQGSEA. DNA of the CDR3: TGCAGCGTTGATGGACTAGCGGCAGATACGCAGTATTTT. Translated: CSVDGLAADTQYF.

The chain has TRBV3-1 (or the pseudogene TRBV3-2) and TRBJ1-5; D remains unclear. The CDR3 covers 12 residues. CDR1 LGHDT and CDR2 YNNKEL come from the germline V gene (reference sequence). V gave up 1 base and J gave up 6 bases, with 4 bases separating them. The CDR3 protein is CASSQGIQPQHF. CDR3 nucleotide sequence: TGTGCCAGCAGCCAAGGGATTCAGCCCCAGCATTTT.

This clone was found once. The V and J genes are TRBV11-3 and TRBJ1-1; D is unresolved. The CDR3 has 14 residues. V was cut by 2 bases and J by 5 bases, with 12 bases left in between. The germline CDR1 and CDR2 sequences are SGHNT and YENEEA. The CDR3 DNA follows: TGTGCCAGCAGCTTAATCGGAACGGGGACTGAAGCTTTCTTT. Protein sequence: CASSLIGTGTEAFF.

This chain joins TRBV7-9 and TRBJ1-5, with 8 bases fitting TRBD1. After removal of 5 bases from V and 5 bases from J, the junction contained 5 bases not matched to a gene. CDR1 SEHNR and CDR2 FQNEAQ come from the germline V gene (reference sequence). The CDR3 contains 14 residues. This chain's CDR3 is CASSVTGGHQPQHF. The DNA for the CDR3 is TGTGCCAGCAGCGTTACAGGGGGACATCAGCCCCAGCATTTT.

The chain has TRBV6-2 or TRBV6-3 and TRBJ1-2; 7 bases match TRBD1. This CDR3 spans 14 amino acids. With V trimmed by 2 bases and J by 4 bases, 4 bases remained unmatched. Germline values: CDR1 MNHEY, CDR2 SVGEGT. The CDR3 is CASSYTGQAYGYTF. CDR3 coding DNA: TGTGCCAGCAGTTACACCGGACAGGCCTATGGCTACACCTTC.

This clone was seen a single time. The chain couples TRBV18 to TRBJ2-5, with D uncertain. Germline V gene sequence: CDR1 KGHSH, CDR2 LQKENI. The V gene lost 3 bases and the J gene lost 4 bases, with 3 bases spanning the gap. The CDR3 runs 11 residues. For the CDR3, the DNA is TGTGCCAGCTCACCTGGAGAGACCCAGTACTTC. Residues: CASSPGETQYF.

The chain carries TRBV28 and TRBJ2-2, with TRBD2 identical over 8 bases. Per germline, CDR1 MDHEN and CDR2 SYDVKM. V lost 7 bases to trimming and J lost 5 bases; unmatched junction nucleotides: 3. The CDR3 runs 13 residues. The CDR3 reads CASKTGGTGELFF. The CDR3 DNA is TGTGCCAGCAAAACGGGGGGGACCGGGGAGCTGTTTTTT.

V and J are TRBV11-2 and TRBJ2-1; 8 positions match TRBD2. This CDR3 contains 16 residues. V shed 1 base, J shed 4 bases, and the junction held 6 bases outside the gene matches. Germline CDR1 SGHAT, CDR2 FQNNGV. DNA of the CDR3: TGTGCCAGCAGCTTAGGGGGTAGCGGGATATACAATGAGCAGTTCTTC. This sequence encodes CASSLGGSGIYNEQFF.

This clone was counted once. The CDR3 DNA reads TGTGCCAGCAGTTCGCCAGGGGCCGTCGAGAAACTGTTTTTT. Translation gives CASSSPGAVEKLFF. The chain uses TRBV28 and TRBJ1-4; D is possibly TRBD1 (6 bases). The CDR3 is 14 amino acids. The V and J ends lost 4 bases and 11 bases respectively, with 17 bases between them. CDR1 and CDR2 (germline): MDHEN, SYDVKM.

The chain links TRBV30 to TRBJ2-7, with D maybe TRBD2 (6 bases). The CDR3 has 14 amino acids. Germline loops: CDR1 GTSNPN, CDR2 SVGIG (reference sequence). Trimming pared 2 bases from V and 6 bases from J, leaving 17 bases between. The CDR3 nucleotides are TGTGCCTGGAGTCCTTCCGGCGGGATAGGCGAGCAGTACTTC. Protein product: CAWSPSGGIGEQYF. The full variable domain, in which reference TRBV30 and TRBJ2-7 provide the parts outside the CDR3, is SQTIHQWPATLVQPVGSPLSLECTVEGTSNPNLYWYRQAAGRGLQLLFYSVGIGQISSEVPQNLSASRPQDRQFILSSKKLLLSDSGFYLCAWSPSGGIGEQYFGPGTRLTVT.

The V call is TRBV2, the J call TRBJ1-5; 7 positions match TRBD1. Germline trimming cut 1 base from V and 2 bases from J; bases unmatched to any gene: 2. This CDR3 is built from 15 residues. CDR1 and CDR2 from the germline V gene are SNHLY and FYNNEI. The CDR3 bases are TGTGCCAGCAGTGAAGGTGGACAGGGCAATCAGCCCCAGCATTTT. It is translated as CASSEGGQGNQPQHF.

CDR3 sequence: CASGGQGARNSPLHF. The CDR3 DNA reads TGTGCCAGCGGCGGACAGGGGGCGAGAAATTCACCCCTCCACTTT. This chain connects TRBV7-9 to TRBJ1-6; 11 bases agree with TRBD1. With V trimmed by 8 bases and J by 7 bases, 7 bases remained unmatched. The CDR3 totals 15 residues. Germline assignment: CDR1 SEHNR and CDR2 FQNEAQ (reference sequence).

V and J are TRBV25-1 and TRBJ1-2, with 8 positions matching TRBD1. CDR3 length: 15 residues. The germline V gene encodes CDR1 MGHDK and CDR2 SYGVNS. Unmatched junction bases numbered 8, after V lost 2 bases and J lost 6 bases. The CDR3 bases are TGTGCCAGCAGTGAAGGGAGGACAGGGTTCCATGGCTACACCTTC. It yields the protein CASSEGRTGFHGYTF.

The gene calls are TRBV6-1 and TRBJ1-5; 8 nucleotides line up with TRBD1. CDR1 and CDR2 (germline): MNHNS, SASEGT. The CDR3 contains 14 residues. V gave up 3 bases and J gave up 9 bases; unmatched junction bases: 7. CDR3 sequence: CASSDGQGFPPQHF. In DNA, the CDR3 is TGTGCCAGCAGTGATGGACAGGGATTCCCGCCCCAGCATTTT.

CDR3 coding DNA: TGTGCCAGCAGTTTAAGACCCCCCGGGGTTAGCAATCAGCCCCAGCATTTT. This sequence encodes CASSLRPPGVSNQPQHF. The chain recombines TRBV27 with TRBJ1-5; D call uncertain. Deletions cut 2 bases from V and 0 bases from J, with 14 bases between. This CDR3 contains 17 residues. Germline V gives CDR1 MNHEY, CDR2 SMNVEV (reference sequence).

The V call is TRBV13, the J call TRBJ1-1; 10 nucleotides match TRBD1. V was pared by 1 base and J by 1 base, with 3 bases of the junction left unmatched. The CDR3 contains 16 residues. The germline V gene has CDR1 PRHDT and CDR2 FYEKMQ (reference sequence). The CDR3 nucleotides are TGTGCCAGCAGCTTAGAGACAGGGGGCGGGAACACTGAAGCTTTCTTT. It codes for CASSLETGGGNTEAFF. The full variable domain, with the rest looked up from reference TRBV13 and TRBJ1-1, is AAGVIQSPRHLIKEKRETATLKCYPIPRHDTVYWYQQGPGQDPQFLISFYEKMQSDKGSIPDRFSAQQFSDYHSELNMSSLELGDSALYFCASSLETGGGNTEAFFGQGTRLTVV.

The V gene is TRBV3-1 (or the pseudogene TRBV3-2), the J gene TRBJ2-7; weak D call: TRBD2 (6 bases). CDR3 length: 14 amino acids. The V gene's germline CDR1 is LGHDT and CDR2 YNNKEL (reference sequence). Trimming pared 2 bases from V and 5 bases from J, leaving 13 bases between. The CDR3 region has the DNA TGTGCCAGCAGCCAATCGGGGGTTTCTCACGAGCAGTACTTC. Encoded protein: CASSQSGVSHEQYF.

CDR3: CASGLIDGKGGHEQYF. Here the CDR3 DNA reads TGTGCTAGTGGTTTGATAGACGGGAAAGGGGGACACGAGCAGTACTTC. The gene calls are TRBV12-5 and TRBJ2-7; maybe TRBD1 (6 bases). Germline loops: CDR1 LGHNT, CDR2 FRNRAP. Deletions cut 2 bases from V and 5 bases from J, with 19 bases between. The CDR3 totals 16 residues.

CDR3 amino acids: CASSLAPGLGRTDTQYF. For the CDR3, the DNA is TGCGCCAGCAGCTTGGCTCCGGGACTAGGGCGCACAGATACGCAGTATTTT. The V and J genes are TRBV5-1 and TRBJ2-3, with 8 bases lining up with TRBD2. Germline loops: CDR1 SGHRS, CDR2 YFSETQ. CDR3 size: 17 residues. V dropped 0 bases and J dropped 1; count of bases not matched to a gene: 7.